This T cell receptor beta chain was captured by sequencing in a study of blood T cell repertoires in COVID-19. Overall study: The samples span acute and convalescent COVID-19 from the United States, Italy and Spain. T cells, B-cell-depleted T cells, or PBMCs supplied cDNA or gDNA.

The CDR3 length is 16 residues. CDR1 and CDR2 (germline): SGDLS, YYNGEE. Trimming shortened V by 4 bases and J by 2 bases, and 18 bases separated the two germline ends. Per the study methods: Using reference gene primer amplification, nucleated cell counts were estimated. The table came from immunoSEQ multiplex PCR; TCRdb's copy has only in-frame clones and leaves some out. V and J calls and clone size follow that table, whereas D and trimming were derived from the DNA. The table lists over 55,000 clones, about nine tenths of them singletons. The receptor comes from a man in his forties or fifties with active COVID-19. The specimen was peripheral blood. The J gene is TRBJ2-5, the V gene TRBV9; the D gene is possibly TRBD2 (6 bases). CDR3: CASSSLGRGPQETQYF. As DNA, the CDR3 is TGTGCCAGCAGCTCCCTGGGGCGGGGACCTCAAGAGACCCAGTACTTC.